The 28 T cell receptor beta chains presented below share a single source sample, sequenced in a study of molecular identifiers for immune sequencing clone quantification. TCRdb analysed the PCR reads with MiXCR anew, one entry per CDR3 protein. The repertoire consists of hundreds of thousands of distinct CDR3 sequences, with about 25% occurring once and the leading ten covering 0.78%. Sequenced: naive CD8+ T cells from blood, with Jurkat cell RNA spiked in. As to subset: FACS-sorted CD8+CD4-CCR7+CD45RA+ naive T cells. Receptor source: a human donor in good health. Some libraries in this study had Jurkat cell RNA spiked in.

The chain recombines TRBV11-3 with TRBJ1-5; D call uncertain. This CDR3 spans 15 amino acids. The V end was cut by 0 bases, the J end by 10 bases, with 16 bases between. The V gene's germline CDR1 is SGHNT and CDR2 YENEEA. CDR3 nucleotide sequence: TGTGCCAGCAGCTTAGATGGGTTAAATCGGCGACCCCAGCATTTT. Encoded protein: CASSLDGLNRRPQHF.

This clonotype came up many times. V is TRBV6-6 and J is TRBJ1-1, with D unclear. This CDR3 comprises 14 residues. The germline CDR1 and CDR2 sequences are MNHNY and SVGAGI (reference sequence). The germline V and J ends were trimmed by 7 bases and 2 bases, with 14 bases remaining between them. The chain's CDR3 is CASTDLTLNTEAFF. The CDR3 coding sequence is TGTGCCAGCACAGACCTGACACTCAACACTGAAGCTTTCTTT.

V gene TRBV27 combines with J gene TRBJ1-1, with D perhaps matching TRBD1 (6 bases). The CDR3 covers 14 residues. Germline V gene sequence: CDR1 MNHEY, CDR2 SMNVEV (reference sequence). The germline V and J ends were trimmed by 5 bases and 11 bases, with 21 bases remaining between them. The DNA for the CDR3 is TGTGCCAGCAGTCCTAACCCCGGCAGGGGAGAGGCTTTCTTT. Encoded protein: CASSPNPGRGEAFF.

This clonotype was counted only a few times. V is TRBV12-3 or TRBV12-4 and J is TRBJ1-6; D is perhaps TRBD1 (5 bases). V lost 2 bases, J lost 6 bases, and 14 bases lay in between. This CDR3 is built from 16 residues. CDR3 in amino acids: CASSLSRDGSNSPLHF. Written as DNA, the CDR3 is TGTGCCAGCAGTTTATCTCGGGACGGATCTAATTCACCCCTCCACTTT.

This clonotype occurred a few times. V usage is TRBV19 and J usage is TRBJ1-1; possibly TRBD1 for D (6 bases). From germline, CDR1 is LNHDA and CDR2 SQIVND (reference sequence). Between the trimmed V and J ends, which lost 4 bases and 7 bases, there was a span of 19 bases. The CDR3 is 15 residues long. This chain's CDR3 is CASSTWGGTKNEAFF. The DNA for the CDR3 is TGTGCCAGTAGTACATGGGGGGGGACAAAAAATGAAGCTTTCTTT.

This clonotype was seen at least ten times. This chain joins TRBV29-1 and TRBJ1-4; D uncertain. The CDR3 consists of 11 residues. Between the trimmed V and J ends, which lost 8 bases and 7 bases, there was a span of 11 bases. Germline V CDR1 and CDR2: SQVTM, ANQGSEA. DNA for the CDR3: TGCAGCCTCCTGGAGGGTGAAAAACTGTTTTTT. Residues: CSLLEGEKLFF.

This clonotype has just a few counts. The rearrangement links TRBV28 to TRBJ1-6; perhaps TRBD1 as D (6 bases). The length of the CDR3 is 15 residues. Trimming took 8 bases from V and 6 from J, leaving 17 bases between them. Germline CDR1 reads MDHEN; CDR2 reads SYDVKM. Written as DNA, the CDR3 is TGTGCCAGCGGGGGCAGGGTGGAAAGTAATTCACCCCTCCACTTT. Its protein product is CASGGRVESNSPLHF.

As to this clonotype: The CDR3 end shows no conserved phenylalanine or tryptophan, and so a read error is likely. This chain connects TRBV7-9 to TRBJ1-4; D ambiguous. CDR3 size: 15 residues. The germline CDR1 and CDR2 sequences are SEHNR and FQNEAQ (reference sequence). CDR3 DNA sequence: TGCGCCAGCAGCACCCACAGTACAACTAATGAAAAACTGTTTCTT. It encodes CASSTHSTTNEKLFL.

This clonotype has a count of ten or more. The V gene is TRBV24-1, the J gene TRBJ1-5, with D uncertain. CDR3 length equals 13 residues. Germline V lookup: CDR1 KGHDR, CDR2 SFDVKD. Trimming stripped 6 bases from V and 6 bases from J, with 11 bases between. The CDR3 nucleotides are TGTGCCACCAGTCCGGGCTTGGGTCAGCCCCAGCATTTT. It translates to CATSPGLGQPQHF.

At least ten counts were recorded for this clonotype. The rearrangement links TRBV14 to TRBJ2-3; no clear D gene. The CDR3 is made up of 13 amino acids. Germline-derived CDR1 and CDR2 are SGHDN and FVKESK. V gave up 5 bases and J gave up 4 bases, with 10 bases separating them. For the CDR3, the DNA is TGTGCCAGCAGCACAAGGTACCCAGATACGCAGTATTTT. Its translation is CASSTRYPDTQYF.

The rearrangement joins TRBV4-2 to TRBJ1-4; 8 bases line up with TRBD1. The germline CDR1 and CDR2 sequences are LGHNA and YNFKEQ. The CDR3 sequence is 15 residues long. V lost 3 bases, J lost 3 bases, and 3 bases stayed unmatched. The CDR3, as DNA: TGTGCCAGCAGCCAGGACAGGGCGGCTAATGAAAAACTGTTTTTT. This encodes CASSQDRAANEKLFF.

The chain carries TRBV5-6 and TRBJ2-7; the D gene is possibly TRBD2 (5 bases). The V gene's germline CDR1 is SGHDT and CDR2 YYEEEE. V lost 8 bases and J 2 bases, leaving 17 bases between the germline ends. This CDR3 region has 14 residues. CDR3 bases: TGTGCCAGAAGCCTAGGACGGGAAACCTACGAGCAGTACTTC. Its protein product is CARSLGRETYEQYF. Full variable domain (remainder filled in from reference TRBV5-6 and TRBJ2-7): DAGVTQSPTHLIKTRGQQVTLRCSPKSGHDTVSWYQQALGQGPQFIFQYYEEEERQRGNFPDRFSGHQFPNYSSELNVNALLLGDSALYLCARSLGRETYEQYFGPGTRLTVT.

The CDR3 region is CASGWDREVNTEAFF. The CDR3 bases are TGTGCTAGTGGGTGGGACAGGGAGGTGAACACTGAAGCTTTCTTT. The rearrangement joins TRBV12-5 to TRBJ1-1; TRBD1 agrees at 9 bases. V lost 6 bases, J lost 0 bases, and 5 bases stayed unmatched. The CDR3 length is 15 residues. From germline, CDR1 is LGHNT and CDR2 FRNRAP.

This clonotype appeared many times. The genes are TRBV20-1 and TRBJ2-7; tentatively, D is TRBD1 (5 bases). The V gene lost 3 bases and the J gene lost 3 bases, with 12 bases spanning the gap. Germline-derived CDR1 and CDR2 are DFQATT and SNEGSKA (reference sequence). The CDR3 is 13 residues long. The CDR3 region is CSARPIGDYEQYF. CDR3 coding DNA: TGCAGTGCTAGGCCAATAGGGGACTACGAGCAGTACTTC.

The genes are TRBV19 and TRBJ2-7; D might be TRBD1 (6 bases). This CDR3 is built from 12 residues. Trimming removed 7 bases at V and 5 bases at J, with 12 bases between. CDR1 and CDR2 (germline): LNHDA, SQIVND (reference sequence). The DNA of the CDR3 is TGTGCCAGTACAACAGGGTCCCACGAGCAGTACTTC. Translation: CASTTGSHEQYF. Full variable domain (outside the CDR3, taken from reference TRBV19 and TRBJ2-7): DGGITQSPKYLFRKEGQNVTLSCEQNLNHDAMYWYRQDPGQGLRLIYYSQIVNDFQKGDIAEGYSVSREKKESFPLTVTSAQKNPTAFYLCASTTGSHEQYFGPGTRLTVT.

This clonotype was counted a few times. The CDR3 here is CASSYSHDGTSEQYF. CDR3 sequence (DNA): TGTGCCAGCAGTTACTCACACGACGGGACTTCCGAGCAGTACTTC. The chain joins TRBV6-6 to TRBJ2-7; D might be TRBD2 (6 bases). CDR3 length equals 15 residues. Trimming pared 0 bases from V and 6 bases from J, leaving 15 bases between. Germline assignment: CDR1 MNHNY and CDR2 SVGAGI (reference sequence).

Of note for this clonotype: A single base separates this from a much larger clone, so it may be a read error. The missing conserved phenylalanine or tryptophan at the end of this CDR3 makes a read error likely. This rearrangement joins TRBV18 to TRBJ2-3; unclear D gene. Germline CDR1 reads KGHSH; CDR2 reads LQKENI. The CDR3 sequence is 13 residues long. V was pared by 4 bases and J by 2 bases, with 7 bases between. The chain's CDR3 is CASSQTPTDTQYL. The CDR3 DNA reads as TGTGCCAGCTCACAAACACCCACAGATACGCAGTATCTT.

Turning to this clonotype: This may be a read error, as it is one base from a much larger clone. This chain connects TRBV11-2 to TRBJ1-5, with D hard to call. The CDR3 contains 14 residues. In germline, CDR1 is SGHAT, CDR2 FQNNGV. Here the CDR3 DNA reads TGTGCCAGCAGCTTAGATCCGGGTTTCCAGCCCCAGCAATTT. Its translation: CASSLDPGFQPQQF.

This clonotype showed up just a few times. This chain joins TRBV9 and TRBJ1-5; the match to TRBD1 covers 7 bases. CDR1 is SGDLS and CDR2 is YYNGEE in the germline V gene. V was clipped by 8 bases and J by 0 bases; unmatched bases: 14. This CDR3 region has 17 residues. The chain's CDR3 is CARGDREHLYSNQPQHF. The CDR3 DNA follows: TGTGCCAGAGGGGACAGAGAACACCTTTATAGCAATCAGCCCCAGCATTTT.

The V gene is TRBV11-2, the J gene TRBJ2-5; 16 bases fit TRBD2. CDR1 SGHAT and CDR2 FQNNGV come from the germline V gene. The CDR3 runs 23 residues. The trim removed 5 bases at V and 0 bases at J, leaving 21 bases unmatched. CDR3 DNA: TGTGCCAGCAGCCCCGTAATGGGGACTAGCGGGGGGGCCATGGGTCTGTACCAAGAGACCCAGTACTTC. It specifies CASSPVMGTSGGAMGLYQETQYF.

This chain connects TRBV15 to TRBJ1-1; possibly TRBD1 for D (5 bases). V was cut by 5 bases and J by 5 bases, with 9 bases left in between. The germline gives CDR1 LNHNV, CDR2 YYDKDF (reference sequence). The CDR3 spans 12 residues. CDR3 sequence: CATSPQGTEAFF. Written as DNA, the CDR3 is TGTGCCACCAGCCCCCAGGGAACTGAAGCTTTCTTT.

This clonotype was seen only once. Just one base apart from a much larger clone, this may be a read error. Since the CDR3 does not end with the conserved phenylalanine or tryptophan, this likely comes from a read error. V is TRBV7-9 and J is TRBJ2-7, with unresolved D. Trimming left V 2 bases short and J 3 bases short, with 8 bases between. The CDR3 has 13 residues. Germline V gives CDR1 SEHNR, CDR2 FQNEAQ (reference sequence). CDR3 nucleotides: TGTGCCAGCAGCTTAATCAAGGGCTACGAGCAGTACCTC. This sequence encodes CASSLIKGYEQYL.

This clonotype was seen at least ten times. The V call is TRBV7-9, the J call TRBJ2-2; D gene unclear. The CDR3 is 12 amino acids. Germline lookup yields CDR1 SEHNR and CDR2 FQNEAQ (reference sequence). With 5 bases removed from V and 6 bases from J, the gap between germline ends came to 7 bases. Here the CDR3 DNA reads TGTGCCAGCAGCACCCCCGCCGGGGAGCTGTTTTTT. Translated: CASSTPAGELFF.

This clonotype turned up a few times. The chain joins TRBV10-2 to TRBJ1-2; 10 nucleotides align to TRBD1. The germline gives CDR1 WSHSY, CDR2 SAAADI. V lost 6 bases to trimming and J lost 6 bases; unmatched junction nucleotides: 1. The CDR3 is 12 amino acids. CDR3 in DNA: TGCGCCAGCAGAGGGACAGGGGATGGCTACACCTTC. This sequence encodes CASRGTGDGYTF.

In its sample, this clonotype was seen many times. V is TRBV29-1 and J is TRBJ2-5; a possible D gene is TRBD2 (6 bases). This CDR3 has 14 amino acids. Germline-derived CDR1 and CDR2 are SQVTM and ANQGSEA. V lost 4 bases and J lost 2, with 14 bases in between. The CDR3 region has the DNA TGCAGCGTTGGTGCGCTAGCGATTCAAGAGACCCAGTACTTC. It encodes CSVGALAIQETQYF.

Details on this clonotype: With only one base between it and a far larger clone, this is likely a read error. This chain links TRBV6-2 or TRBV6-3 with TRBJ2-7; tentatively, D is TRBD1 (6 bases). The CDR3 length is 12 residues. Germline-derived CDR1 and CDR2 are MNHEY and SVGEGT. The CDR3: CASSADSYELYF. CDR3 DNA sequence: TGTGCCAGCAGTGCGGACAGCTACGAGCTGTACTTC.

This clonotype was picked up many times. V usage is TRBV18 and J usage is TRBJ2-3; no definite D call. The germline V gene has CDR1 KGHSH and CDR2 LQKENI. Trimming cost V 3 bases and J 4 bases, with 14 bases left between them. This CDR3 comprises 15 residues. CDR3: CASSPIGTLPDTQYF. The CDR3, as DNA: TGTGCCAGCTCACCTATCGGCACCCTGCCAGATACGCAGTATTTT.

This clonotype was counted only a few times. The V call is TRBV7-9, the J call TRBJ1-6, with 9 bases matching TRBD1. There are 15 residues in the CDR3. CDR1 SEHNR and CDR2 FQNEAQ come from the germline V gene (reference sequence). J was trimmed by 7 bases and V by 5 bases; bases with no gene match: 6. CDR3 DNA: TGTGCCAGCAGCATCAGGGACAGGGAGAATTCACCCCTCCACTTT. Its translation: CASSIRDRENSPLHF.